The 30 T cell receptor beta chains presented below share a single source sample, sequenced in a study of blood T cells in healthy people across ages. A J-beta primer mix and a sample-barcoded 5' primer were used in a second PCR of roughly 7 to 12 cycles. TCRdb reprocessed the 5' RACE reads via MiXCR and lists one record per CDR3 protein. The sample consists of about 580,000 distinct CDR3 sequences, roughly 48% of them appearing once. Input material: blood. The receptors stem from a man older than 75 in good health.

There are a few counts of this clonotype. V gene TRBV7-2 combines with J gene TRBJ2-1; the match to TRBD2 covers 10 bases. CDR3 size: 14 residues. Looked up from germline, CDR1 is SGHTA and CDR2 is FQGNSA. The trim removed 9 bases at V and 8 bases at J, leaving 10 bases unmatched. As DNA, the CDR3 is TGTGCCAGTATACGGGTAGCGGGAGGCTATGAGCAGTTCTTC. Protein sequence: CASIRVAGGYEQFF.

About this clonotype: Being one base from a much bigger clone, this may be a read error. The chain uses TRBV6-6 and TRBJ1-1; TRBD1 agrees at 7 bases. Per the germline V gene, CDR1 is MNHNY and CDR2 is SVGAGI (reference sequence). The CDR3 length is 14 residues. After removal of 8 bases from V and 5 bases from J, the junction contained 11 bases not matched to a gene. CDR3 residues: CASLARGLGTEAFF. The CDR3 DNA sequence: TGTGCCAGCCTCGCAAGGGGGCTGGGGACTGAAGCTTTCTTT.

This clonotype was detected ten times or more. The chain couples TRBV6-5 to TRBJ2-4; TRBD1 matches at 8 bases. This CDR3 has 16 amino acids. Germline V gives CDR1 MNHEY, CDR2 SVGAGI. The junction had 7 bases not matched to a gene; V was cut back by 6 bases and J by 0 bases. The CDR3 sequence: CASSTTGALAKNIQYF. Written as DNA, the CDR3 is TGTGCCAGCAGCACGACAGGGGCCCTAGCCAAAAACATTCAGTACTTC.

The chain carries TRBV13 and TRBJ2-3, with TRBD2 as a possible D gene (7 bases). The CDR3 runs 17 residues. Trimming took off 1 base at V and 4 bases at J, with 18 bases between the two ends. Germline V lookup: CDR1 PRHDT, CDR2 FYEKMQ (reference sequence). In DNA form, the CDR3 reads TGTGCCAGCAGCTTAGAACGCGGGGGCTATACAGCAGATACGCAGTATTTT. This sequence encodes CASSLERGGYTADTQYF.

The chain couples TRBV20-1 to TRBJ2-5; D uncertain. The assigned J gene may be wrong: the sequence end matches TRBJ2-7 better. CDR3 length: 12 residues. Germline-derived CDR1 and CDR2 are DFQATT and SNEGSKA (reference sequence). For the CDR3, the DNA is TGCAGTGCTAACAGAGGCAACTACGAGCAGTACTTC. It translates to CSANRGNYEQYF.

The V call is TRBV20-1, the J call TRBJ2-7, with TRBD2 matching 9 bases. Unmatched junction bases numbered 3, after V lost 8 bases and J lost 4 bases. The CDR3 sequence is 11 residues long. In germline, CDR1 is DFQATT, CDR2 SNEGSKA (reference sequence). The CDR3 region is CSISGGYEQYF. CDR3 DNA: TGCAGTATCAGCGGGGGGTACGAGCAGTACTTC.

This clonotype was seen a few times. The rearrangement links TRBV4-3 to TRBJ2-3; the D gene is possibly TRBD2 (6 bases). V dropped 1 base and J dropped 3 bases, with 11 bases sitting between them. The CDR3 has 15 residues. The germline gives CDR1 LGHNA, CDR2 YSLEER. The CDR3 DNA follows: TGCGCCAGCAGCCAAGTCGGTGGGAGGACAGATACGCAGTATTTT. This translates into CASSQVGGRTDTQYF.

This clonotype was recorded many times. V and J are TRBV4-2 and TRBJ2-7; D remains unclear. CDR3 length: 13 amino acids. Germline CDR1 reads LGHNA; CDR2 reads YNFKEQ. V dropped 3 bases and J dropped 4 bases, with 10 bases sitting between them. The CDR3 reads CASSQTSRYEQYF. CDR3 coding DNA: TGTGCCAGCAGCCAGACTTCTCGTTACGAGCAGTACTTC.

This clonotype was observed a few times. V gene TRBV2 combines with J gene TRBJ2-7, with 7 positions matching TRBD1. V lost 6 bases to trimming and J lost 4 bases; unmatched junction nucleotides: 15. Germline lookup yields CDR1 SNHLY and CDR2 FYNNEI. This CDR3 contains 16 residues. Here the CDR3 reads CASRPLTGTESYEQYF. The DNA for the CDR3 is TGTGCCAGCAGGCCCCTGACCGGGACAGAAAGTTACGAGCAGTACTTC.

This clonotype has more than one count but fewer than ten. The chain has TRBV4-3 and TRBJ2-3, with D possibly being TRBD2 (5 bases). Trimming left V 2 bases short and J 0 bases short, with 9 bases between. Per the germline V gene, CDR1 is LGHNA and CDR2 is YSLEER. The CDR3 loop spans 15 amino acids. CDR3 sequence: CASSQTGVSTDTQYF. CDR3 sequence (DNA): TGCGCCAGCAGCCAAACCGGGGTCAGCACAGATACGCAGTATTTT.

On this clonotype itself: A junction end diverges from the germline sequence, so it may reflect a read error. The rearrangement uses TRBV6-5 and TRBJ1-1; a weak D match, TRBD1 (6 bases). This CDR3 has 15 amino acids. The germline V gene has CDR1 MNHEY and CDR2 SVGAGI. Here the CDR3 reads CANSRGASQNTEAFF. CDR3 nucleotide sequence: TGTGCCAACAGTAGGGGGGCCAGTCAGAACACTGAAGCTTTCTTT.

This clonotype was seen repeatedly, ten times or more. V and J are TRBV6-5 and TRBJ1-2, with 8 positions matching TRBD1. Per the germline V gene, CDR1 is MNHEY and CDR2 is SVGAGI. Unmatched junction bases numbered 11, after V lost 3 bases and J lost 5 bases. The CDR3 contains 16 residues. Here the CDR3 reads CASSYGLGTGGYGYTF. Here the CDR3 DNA reads TGTGCCAGCAGTTATGGGTTGGGGACAGGCGGATATGGCTACACCTTC.

The genes are TRBV5-1 and TRBJ2-1; 7 nucleotides line up with TRBD2. V trimming: 0 bases; J trimming: 7 bases; junction bases outside the gene matches: 10. Germline V lookup: CDR1 SGHRS, CDR2 YFSETQ. The CDR3 spans 16 residues. In DNA form, the CDR3 reads TGCGCCAGCAGCTTGGGGGCTAGCGGAGAAGGGAATGAGCAGTTCTTC. It translates to CASSLGASGEGNEQFF.

The gene calls are TRBV3-1 and TRBJ1-6, with 7 nucleotides matching TRBD1. CDR3 size: 14 residues. The trim removed 6 bases at V and 9 bases at J, leaving 8 bases unmatched. Germline assignment: CDR1 LGHDT and CDR2 YNNKEL (reference sequence). CDR3 nucleotides: TGTGCCAGCAGACCTACCAGGGGGGGTTCACCCCTCCACTTT. Its protein product is CASRPTRGGSPLHF. The whole variable domain, remainder taken from reference TRBV3-1 and TRBJ1-6, is DTAVSQTPKYLVTQMGNDKSIKCEQNLGHDTMYWYKQDSKKFLKIMFSYNNKELIINETVPNRFSPKSPDKAHLNLHINSLELGDSAVYFCASRPTRGGSPLHFGNGTRLTVT.

The rearrangement joins TRBV29-1 to TRBJ2-5, with D perhaps matching TRBD1 or TRBD2 (5 bases each). CDR3 size: 14 residues. The germline V gene has CDR1 SQVTM and CDR2 ANQGSEA. Trimming stripped 6 bases from V and 4 bases from J, with 18 bases between. As DNA, the CDR3 is TGCAGCGTCTGGGACCCGATGAGGGGAGAGACCCAGTACTTC. The encoded protein is CSVWDPMRGETQYF.

A single count supports this clonotype. The V call is TRBV20-1, the J call TRBJ2-5; 9 bases are shared with TRBD1. Looked up from germline, CDR1 is DFQATT and CDR2 is SNEGSKA (reference sequence). The trim removed 4 bases at V and 11 bases at J, leaving 11 bases unmatched. This CDR3 contains 13 residues. This CDR3 is CSANRGPGNEQYF. CDR3 in DNA: TGCAGTGCTAACAGGGGGCCTGGCAATGAGCAGTACTTC.

The chain carries TRBV6-5 and TRBJ1-2; D unresolved. Germline V gene sequence: CDR1 MNHEY, CDR2 SVGAGI. The ends were cut back, 5 bases at V and 4 bases at J, with 11 bases in the middle. The CDR3 is 13 amino acids. The CDR3 here is CASSDEGAYGYTF. The DNA for the CDR3 is TGTGCCAGCAGTGACGAGGGAGCCTATGGCTACACCTTC.

CDR3 amino acids: CSVRGLAGNEQYF. The CDR3 bases are TGCAGCGTCAGGGGGCTAGCGGGGAATGAGCAGTACTTC. The chain has TRBV29-1 and TRBJ2-7; D may be TRBD2 (9 bases). The CDR3 has 13 amino acids. Deletions cut 6 bases from V and 7 bases from J, with 19 bases between. The germline V gene encodes CDR1 SQVTM and CDR2 ANQGSEA.

This clonotype was picked up one time. This could be a read error, since a much larger clone is one nucleotide away. V and J are TRBV29-1 and TRBJ2-5; D gene ambiguous. The germline gives CDR1 SQVTM, CDR2 ANQGSEA. The V and J ends lost 3 bases and 11 bases respectively, with 10 bases between them. The CDR3 has 10 amino acids. The CDR3 coding sequence is TGCAGCGTTGACGCGGCTAAGCAGTACTTC. Translation: CSVDAAKQYF. Full variable domain (rest looked up from reference TRBV29-1 and TRBJ2-5): SAVISQKPSRDICQRGTSLTIQCQVDSQVTMMFWYRQQPGQSLTLIATANQGSEATYESGFVIDKFPISRPNLTFSTLTVSNMSPEDSSIYLCSVDAAKQYFGPGTRLLVL.

The chain uses TRBV6-1 and TRBJ2-7, with 10 bases lining up with TRBD1. Trimming cost V 4 bases and J 1 base; bases outside gene matches: 10. The CDR3 sequence is 17 residues long. Germline V gives CDR1 MNHNS, CDR2 SASEGT. This CDR3 is CASSGPGQGFGSYEQYF. Here the CDR3 DNA reads TGTGCCAGCAGTGGTCCGGGACAGGGGTTTGGGTCCTACGAGCAGTACTTC.

The chain couples TRBV20-1 to TRBJ2-1; TRBD2 matches at 8 bases. Germline assignment: CDR1 DFQATT and CDR2 SNEGSKA (reference sequence). The CDR3 is made up of 15 amino acids. V was clipped by 1 base and J by 3 bases; unmatched bases: 5. CDR3: CSARVGGGNYNEQFF. DNA of the CDR3: TGCAGTGCTAGAGTAGGCGGGGGGAACTACAATGAGCAGTTCTTC.

The J gene is TRBJ1-1, the V gene TRBV24-1, with 9 nucleotides matching TRBD1. The CDR3 has 14 amino acids. CDR1 is KGHDR, CDR2 SFDVKD, per germline. After removal of 4 bases from V and 8 bases from J, the junction contained 7 bases not matched to a gene. This CDR3 is CATSDRTGEHEAFF. CDR3 nucleotides: TGTGCCACCAGTGACCGGACAGGGGAACACGAAGCTTTCTTT.

This clonotype was detected ten times or more. This chain joins TRBV20-1 and TRBJ2-4, with TRBD1 matching over 12 bases. This CDR3 has 15 residues. Trimming at V came to 5 bases and at J to 7 bases, leaving 9 bases not matched to a gene. CDR1 and CDR2 (germline): DFQATT, SNEGSKA (reference sequence). CDR3 in DNA: TGCAGTGCTCCGCCGGGACAGGGGGCCGGGAACATTCAGTACTTC. It codes for CSAPPGQGAGNIQYF.

This clonotype came up a few times. This chain joins TRBV5-1 and TRBJ2-5; 7 bases agree with TRBD1. Trimming took 3 bases from V and 0 from J; bases not matched to a gene: 2. The CDR3 totals 14 residues. Germline values: CDR1 SGHRS, CDR2 YFSETQ. CDR3 sequence (DNA): TGCGCCAGCAGCTGGACAGGCCACCAAGAGACCCAGTACTTC. It is translated as CASSWTGHQETQYF.

This clonotype was observed a single time. The chain uses TRBV7-2 and TRBJ1-2, with D unclear. The CDR3 has 12 residues. The V gene lost 4 bases and the J gene lost 8 bases, with 11 bases spanning the gap. CDR1 is SGHTA, CDR2 FQGNSA, per germline. CDR3 loop: CASSSIAGGYTF. CDR3 bases: TGTGCCAGCAGCTCAATTGCGGGGGGCTACACCTTC.

This clonotype was seen a handful of times. V is TRBV6-2 or TRBV6-3 and J is TRBJ2-1, with 9 bases fitting TRBD2. V trimming: 2 bases; J trimming: 10 bases; junction bases outside the gene matches: 15. This CDR3 region has 17 residues. Looked up from germline, CDR1 is MNHEY and CDR2 is SVGEGT. CDR3 amino acids: CASSYASSGTRLKEQFF. The DNA of the CDR3 is TGTGCCAGCAGTTACGCCTCTAGCGGGACGAGACTGAAGGAGCAGTTCTTC.

This clonotype is a singleton in its sample. The chain links TRBV24-1 to TRBJ2-1, with D unresolved. This CDR3 is built from 14 residues. Germline V gene lookup returns CDR1 KGHDR and CDR2 SFDVKD. V dropped 2 bases and J dropped 6 bases, with 10 bases sitting between them. In nucleotides, the CDR3 is TGTGCCACCAGTGATTCCGGCAGGAGCAATGAGCAGTTCTTC. Its protein is CATSDSGRSNEQFF.

This clonotype has a single count. One base away lies a much larger clone, so this may be a sequencing read error. The V and J genes are TRBV6-5 and TRBJ2-5; unclear D gene. The J call may not be correct, given that the DNA end is closer to TRBJ2-7. The germline V gene has CDR1 MNHEY and CDR2 SVGAGI. This CDR3 is 15 amino acids long. CDR3 nucleotide sequence: TGTGCCAGCAGTTACCCCCTGACGGATCCGGGCGAGCAGTACTTC. Amino acids: CASSYPLTDPGEQYF.

This clonotype was seen more than once but under ten times. V usage is TRBV7-9 and J usage is TRBJ2-1; D is perhaps TRBD2 (6 bases). The CDR3 runs 14 residues. Trimming took off 2 bases at V and 5 bases at J, with 10 bases between the two ends. CDR1 SEHNR and CDR2 FQNEAQ come from the germline V gene (reference sequence). This CDR3 is CASSLSGYHNEQFF. The DNA of the CDR3 is TGTGCCAGCAGCTTAAGCGGGTACCACAATGAGCAGTTCTTC.

This clonotype has only a few counts. This chain's CDR3 is CASSQSPAGRPEQYF. In DNA, the CDR3 is TGCGCCAGCAGCCAAAGTCCAGCGGGGAGGCCCGAGCAGTACTTC. The V gene is TRBV4-1, the J gene TRBJ2-7; 7 nucleotides align to TRBD2. Germline-derived CDR1 and CDR2 are MGHRA and YSYEKL. The CDR3 consists of 15 residues. V lost 2 bases, J lost 6 bases, and 10 bases stayed unmatched.